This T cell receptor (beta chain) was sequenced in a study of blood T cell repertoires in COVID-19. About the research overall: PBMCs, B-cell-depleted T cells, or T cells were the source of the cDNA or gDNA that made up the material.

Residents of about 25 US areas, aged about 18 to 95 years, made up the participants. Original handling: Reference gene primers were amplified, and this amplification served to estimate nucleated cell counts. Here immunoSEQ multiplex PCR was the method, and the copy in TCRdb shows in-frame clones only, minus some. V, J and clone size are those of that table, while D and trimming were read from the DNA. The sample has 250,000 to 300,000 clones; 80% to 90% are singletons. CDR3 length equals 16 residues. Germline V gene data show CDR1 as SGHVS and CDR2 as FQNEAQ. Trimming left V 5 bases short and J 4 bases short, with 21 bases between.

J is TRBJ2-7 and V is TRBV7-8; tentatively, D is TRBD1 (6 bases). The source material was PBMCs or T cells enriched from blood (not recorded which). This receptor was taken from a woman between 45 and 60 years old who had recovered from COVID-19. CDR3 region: CASSLLQGESAYEQYF. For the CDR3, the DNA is TGTGCCAGCAGCCTCTTACAGGGAGAATCAGCGTACGAGCAGTACTTC.